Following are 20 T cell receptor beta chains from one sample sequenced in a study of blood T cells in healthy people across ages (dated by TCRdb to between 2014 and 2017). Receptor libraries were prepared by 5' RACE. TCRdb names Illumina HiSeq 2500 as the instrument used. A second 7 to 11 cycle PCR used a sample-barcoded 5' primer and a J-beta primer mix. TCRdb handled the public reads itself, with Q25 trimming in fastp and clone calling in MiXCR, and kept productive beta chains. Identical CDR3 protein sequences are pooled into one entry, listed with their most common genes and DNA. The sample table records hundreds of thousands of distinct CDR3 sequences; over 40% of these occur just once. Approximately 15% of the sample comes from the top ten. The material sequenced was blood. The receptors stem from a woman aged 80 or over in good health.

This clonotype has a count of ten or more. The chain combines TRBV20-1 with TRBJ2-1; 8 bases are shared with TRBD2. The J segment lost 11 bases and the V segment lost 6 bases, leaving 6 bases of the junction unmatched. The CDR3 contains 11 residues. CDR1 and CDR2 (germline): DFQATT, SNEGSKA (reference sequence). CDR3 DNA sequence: TGCAGTGCAGAACTAGCGGAGAAGCAGTTCTTC. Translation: CSAELAEKQFF.

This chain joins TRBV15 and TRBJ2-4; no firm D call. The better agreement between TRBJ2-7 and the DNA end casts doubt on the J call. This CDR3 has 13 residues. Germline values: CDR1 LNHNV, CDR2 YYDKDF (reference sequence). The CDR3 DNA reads TGTGCCACCAGCAGAGTGGGCTCCTACGAGCAGTACTTC. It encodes CATSRVGSYEQYF.

CDR3 residues: CASSWGRDHRADTQYF. CDR3 sequence (DNA): TGTGCCAGCAGCTGGGGGCGGGATCATCGTGCAGATACGCAGTATTTT. V and J are TRBV5-6 and TRBJ2-3; D could derive from TRBD1 or TRBD2 (6 bases each). The germline V gene has CDR1 SGHDT and CDR2 YYEEEE. This CDR3 region has 16 residues. Trimming removed 3 bases from V and 4 bases from J, with 18 bases in between.

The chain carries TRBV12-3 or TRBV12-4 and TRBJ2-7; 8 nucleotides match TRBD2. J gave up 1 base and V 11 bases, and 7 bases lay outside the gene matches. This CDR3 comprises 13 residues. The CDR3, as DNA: TGTGCCTTAGCGGGGTTTAATTCCTACGAGCAGTACTTC. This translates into CALAGFNSYEQYF.

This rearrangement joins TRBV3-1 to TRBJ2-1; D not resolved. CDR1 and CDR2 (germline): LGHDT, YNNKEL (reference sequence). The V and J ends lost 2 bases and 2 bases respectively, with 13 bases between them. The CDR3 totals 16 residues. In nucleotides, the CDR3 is TGTGCCAGCAGCCAACTCGGACGAGCGCCCTACAATGAGCAGTTCTTC. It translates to CASSQLGRAPYNEQFF.

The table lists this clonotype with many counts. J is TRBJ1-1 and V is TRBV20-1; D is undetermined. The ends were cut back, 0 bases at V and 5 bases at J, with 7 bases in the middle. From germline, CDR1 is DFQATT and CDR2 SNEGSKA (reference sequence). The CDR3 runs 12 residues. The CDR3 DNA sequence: TGCAGTGCTAGAGAGGGGAAAACTGAAGCTTTCTTT. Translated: CSAREGKTEAFF.

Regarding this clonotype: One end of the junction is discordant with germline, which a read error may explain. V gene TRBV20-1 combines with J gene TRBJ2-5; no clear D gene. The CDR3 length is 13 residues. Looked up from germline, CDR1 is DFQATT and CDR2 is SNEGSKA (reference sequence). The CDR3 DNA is TGCAGTGCCCGACCCCGGACCAAAGAGTCCCAGTACTTC. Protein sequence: CSARPRTKESQYF.

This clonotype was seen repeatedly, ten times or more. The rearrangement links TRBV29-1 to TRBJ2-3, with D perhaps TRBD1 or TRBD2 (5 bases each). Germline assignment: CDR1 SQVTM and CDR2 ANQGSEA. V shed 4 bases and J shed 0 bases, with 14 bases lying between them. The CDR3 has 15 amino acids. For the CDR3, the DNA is TGCAGCGTTGCGCCCTGGGGGTCAAGCACAGATACGCAGTATTTT. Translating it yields CSVAPWGSSTDTQYF.

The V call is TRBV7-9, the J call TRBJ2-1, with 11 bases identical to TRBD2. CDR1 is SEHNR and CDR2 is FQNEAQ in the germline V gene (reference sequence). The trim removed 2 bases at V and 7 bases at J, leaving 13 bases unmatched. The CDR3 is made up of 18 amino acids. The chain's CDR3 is CASSLSGSGSGRGNEQFF. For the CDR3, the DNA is TGTGCCAGCAGCTTAAGTGGTTCGGGTAGCGGGAGGGGAAATGAGCAGTTCTTC.

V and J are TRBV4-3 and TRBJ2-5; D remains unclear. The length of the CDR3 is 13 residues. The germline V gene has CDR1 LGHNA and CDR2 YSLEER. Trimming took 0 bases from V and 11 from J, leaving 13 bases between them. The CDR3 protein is CASSQDLTVEQYF. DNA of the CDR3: TGCGCCAGCAGCCAAGATCTTACTGTGGAGCAGTACTTC.

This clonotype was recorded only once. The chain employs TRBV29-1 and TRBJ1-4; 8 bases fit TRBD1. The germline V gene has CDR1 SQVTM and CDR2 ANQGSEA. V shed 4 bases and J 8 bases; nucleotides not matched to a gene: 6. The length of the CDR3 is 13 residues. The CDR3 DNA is TGCAGCGTTGGGGGCAGGGGGCAGGAAAAACTGTTTTTT. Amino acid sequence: CSVGGRGQEKLFF.

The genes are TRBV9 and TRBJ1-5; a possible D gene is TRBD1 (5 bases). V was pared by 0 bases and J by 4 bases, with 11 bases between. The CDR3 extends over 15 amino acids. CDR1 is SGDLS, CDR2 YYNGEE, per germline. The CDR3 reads CASSVGAGRNQPQHF. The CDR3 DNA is TGTGCCAGCAGCGTAGGAGCAGGGCGGAATCAGCCCCAGCATTTT. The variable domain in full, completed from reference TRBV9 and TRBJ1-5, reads DSGVTQTPKHLITATGQRVTLRCSPRSGDLSVYWYQQSLDQGLQFLIQYYNGEERAKGNILERFSAQQFPDLHSELNLSSLELGDSALYFCASSVGAGRNQPQHFGDGTRLSIL.

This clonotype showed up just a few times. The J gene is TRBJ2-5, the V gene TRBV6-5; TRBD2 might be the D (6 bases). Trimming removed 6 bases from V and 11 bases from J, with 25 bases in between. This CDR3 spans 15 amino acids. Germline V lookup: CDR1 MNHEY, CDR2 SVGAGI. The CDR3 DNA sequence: TGTGCCAGCAGCACCCCAAGGCTAGCCTCGGGAGAGCAGTACTTC. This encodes CASSTPRLASGEQYF.

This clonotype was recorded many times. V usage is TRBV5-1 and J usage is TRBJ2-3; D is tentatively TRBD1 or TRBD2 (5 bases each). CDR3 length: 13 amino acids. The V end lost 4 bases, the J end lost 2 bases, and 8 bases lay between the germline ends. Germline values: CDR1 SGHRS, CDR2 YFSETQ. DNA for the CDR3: TGCGCCAGCAGCCCGGGACCCACAGATACGCAGTATTTT. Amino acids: CASSPGPTDTQYF.

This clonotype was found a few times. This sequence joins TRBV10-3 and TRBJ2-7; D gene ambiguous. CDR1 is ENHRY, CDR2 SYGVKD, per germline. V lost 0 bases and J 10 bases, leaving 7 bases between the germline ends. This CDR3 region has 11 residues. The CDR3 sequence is CAISESQRQYF. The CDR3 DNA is TGTGCCATCAGTGAGTCCCAACGTCAGTACTTC.

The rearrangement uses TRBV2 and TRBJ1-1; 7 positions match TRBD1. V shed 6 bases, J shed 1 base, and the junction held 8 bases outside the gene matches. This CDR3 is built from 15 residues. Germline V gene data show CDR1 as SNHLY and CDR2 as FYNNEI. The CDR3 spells CASRDRYLSNTEAFF. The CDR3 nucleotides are TGTGCCAGCAGGGACAGGTACTTGTCGAACACTGAAGCTTTCTTT.

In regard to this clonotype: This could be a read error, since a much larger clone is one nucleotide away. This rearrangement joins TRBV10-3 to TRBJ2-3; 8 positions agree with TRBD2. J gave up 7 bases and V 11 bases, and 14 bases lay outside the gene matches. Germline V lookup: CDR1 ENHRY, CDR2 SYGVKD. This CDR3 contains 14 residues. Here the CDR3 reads CASSTSEAENTQYF. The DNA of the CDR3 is TGTGCCTCTTCGACTAGCGAGGCGGAAAATACGCAGTATTTT.

CDR3 DNA sequence: TGTGCCAGCAGCCACCCGTCCGACAGGGGCAGCTACAATGAGCAGTTCTTC. Residues: CASSHPSDRGSYNEQFF. V and J are TRBV3-1 and TRBJ2-1; 8 bases match TRBD1. V lost 3 bases and J lost 3; bases outside the gene matches: 10. Germline V gene sequence: CDR1 LGHDT, CDR2 YNNKEL (reference sequence). This CDR3 contains 17 residues.

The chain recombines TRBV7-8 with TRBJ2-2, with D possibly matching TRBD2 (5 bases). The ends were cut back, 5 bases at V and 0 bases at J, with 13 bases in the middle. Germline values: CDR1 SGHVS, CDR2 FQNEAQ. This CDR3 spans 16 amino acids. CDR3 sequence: CASSLRTSANTGELFF. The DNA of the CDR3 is TGTGCCAGCAGCCTGCGCACTAGTGCGAACACCGGGGAGCTGTTTTTT.

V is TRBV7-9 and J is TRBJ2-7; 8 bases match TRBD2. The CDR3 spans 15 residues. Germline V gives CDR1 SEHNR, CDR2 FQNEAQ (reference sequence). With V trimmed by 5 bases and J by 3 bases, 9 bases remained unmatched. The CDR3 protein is CASSPRSGGGYEQYF. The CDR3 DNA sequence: TGTGCCAGCAGCCCACGGAGCGGGGGAGGCTACGAGCAGTACTTC.